This T cell receptor (beta chain) originates from a study of cytomegalovirus exposure and HLA in healthy donors. Overall study findings and caveats: Some public TCRs appeared in many individuals, while most sequences were rare. A later analysis found common viral pathogens apparently linked to several of the most significant clusters.

With 60 Vbeta and 13 Jbeta primers, the PCR was carried out. Study processing details: Later reanalysis found about 78 million unique TCR beta chains, roughly 10 million of them shared. Data came from immunoSEQ multiplex PCR; TCRdb stores just in-frame clones and leaves some out. That table furnishes V, J and clone size, whereas the DNA furnished D and trimming. The data hold 130,000 or so clones, with around 8.5% observed a single time. As regards this clone: Its target is unknown.

This CDR3 is built from 17 residues. Trimming at V came to 2 bases and at J to 1 base, leaving 9 bases not matched to a gene. Germline V gives CDR1 SGHDN, CDR2 FVKESK. The chain carries TRBV14 and TRBJ1-1, with 8 bases fitting TRBD1. Sequencing was done on a sample of PBMCs. The sequence was obtained from a man aged 40-49 years in good health and CMV-seronegative. CDR3 region: CASSQSYRGRGNTEAFF. CDR3 nucleotides: TGTGCCAGCAGCCAATCTTACAGGGGGAGGGGGAACACTGAAGCTTTCTTT.